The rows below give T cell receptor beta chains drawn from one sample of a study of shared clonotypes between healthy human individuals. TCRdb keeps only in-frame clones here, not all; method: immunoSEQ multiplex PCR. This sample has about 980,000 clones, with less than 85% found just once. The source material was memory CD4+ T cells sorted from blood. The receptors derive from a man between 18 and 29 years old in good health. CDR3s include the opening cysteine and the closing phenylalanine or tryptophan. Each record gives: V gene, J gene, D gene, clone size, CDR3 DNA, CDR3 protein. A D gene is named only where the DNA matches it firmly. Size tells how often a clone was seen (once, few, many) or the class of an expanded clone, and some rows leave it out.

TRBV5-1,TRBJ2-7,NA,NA,TGCGCCAGCAGCGTGGCGGGGGCTACGTACGAGCAGTACTTC,CASSVAGATYEQYF
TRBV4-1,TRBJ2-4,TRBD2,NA,TGCGCCAGCAGCCAAGATCCTAGCGGGGGGACCAAAAACATTCAGTACTTC,CASSQDPSGGTKNIQYF
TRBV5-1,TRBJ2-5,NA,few,TGCGCCAGCAGCTTGGCCGCGGAGACCCAGTACTTC,CASSLAAETQYF
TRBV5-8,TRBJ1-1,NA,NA,TGTGCCAGCAGCTTGGCAGGGGCGTGGGGAGCTTTCTTT,CASSLAGAWGAFF
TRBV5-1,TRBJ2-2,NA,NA,TGCGCCAGCAGCTTGAGGGCCGACACCGGGGAGCTGTTTTTT,CASSLRADTGELFF
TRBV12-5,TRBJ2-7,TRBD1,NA,TGTGCTAGTGGTTTGGTACCAGGGGGCCCCCTTCAAACACTTACGACCGTCGGCGAGCAGTACTTC,CASGLVPGGPLQTLTTVGEQYF
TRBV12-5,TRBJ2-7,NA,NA,TGTGCTAGTGGACCTTCCTCCTACGAGCAGTACTTC,CASGPSSYEQYF
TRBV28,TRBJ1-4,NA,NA,TGTGCCAGCAGTCAATCGGGGAAGCCAAATGAAAAACTGTTTTTT,CASSQSGKPNEKLFF
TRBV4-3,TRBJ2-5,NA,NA,TGCGCCAGCAGCCAAGATGGGACGGAGACCCAGTACTTC,CASSQDGTETQYF
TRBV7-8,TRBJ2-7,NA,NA,TGTGCCAGCAGCTTAGCAGGCTGGGTGACCATCGAGGAATACGAGCAGTACTTC,CASSLAGWVTIEEYEQYF
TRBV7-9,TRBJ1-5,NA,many,TGTGCCAGCAGCCCTAGCAATCAGCCCCAGCATTTT,CASSPSNQPQHF
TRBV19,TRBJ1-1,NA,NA,TGTGCCAGTAGTATGCAGGGCTCCAGGGCTTTCTTT,CASSMQGSRAFF
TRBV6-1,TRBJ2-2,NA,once,TGTGCCAGCAGTCAAGGACAGTTCACCGGGGAGCTGTTTTTT,CASSQGQFTGELFF
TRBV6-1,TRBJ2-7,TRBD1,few,TGTGCCAGCAGGCCGACAGGGTTAAAGCCCTACGAGCAGTACTTC,CASRPTGLKPYEQYF
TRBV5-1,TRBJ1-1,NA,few,TGCGCCAGCAGCTCTGGCTTCGGGGGCTGGACTGAAGCTTTCTTT,CASSSGFGGWTEAFF
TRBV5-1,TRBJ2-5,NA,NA,TGCGCCAGCAGCTTGAAACAGGAACAAGAGACCCAGTACTTC,CASSLKQEQETQYF
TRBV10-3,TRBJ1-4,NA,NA,TGTGCCATCAAAGGGGCGGCTAATGAAAAACTGTTTTTT,CAIKGAANEKLFF
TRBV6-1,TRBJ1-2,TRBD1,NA,TGTGCCAGCAGTGACCACCAAGGGACCGGGACAGAGAACTATGGCTACACCTTC,CASSDHQGTGTENYGYTF
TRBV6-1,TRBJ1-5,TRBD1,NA,TGTGCCAGCAGTGCCCAGGGGGCGCGAAGCAATCAGCCCCAGCATTTT,CASSAQGARSNQPQHF
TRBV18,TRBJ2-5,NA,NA,TGTGCCAGCTCACCGGGGCTCCAAGAGACCCAGTACTTC,CASSPGLQETQYF
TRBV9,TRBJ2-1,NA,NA,TGTGCCAGCAGCGTCTCCTCCCTCTACAATGAACAGTTCTTC,CASSVSSLYNEQFF
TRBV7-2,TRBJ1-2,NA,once,TGTGCCAGCAGCTTAAGAAGAGACCTCCTCTTT,CASSLRRDLLF
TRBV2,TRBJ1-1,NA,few,TGTGCCAGCAGTGGGGATTTGAACACTGAAGCTTTCTTT,CASSGDLNTEAFF
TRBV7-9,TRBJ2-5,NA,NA,TGTGCCAGCAGCTTAGTTGCGGGGGCAGAGACCCAGTACTTC,CASSLVAGAETQYF
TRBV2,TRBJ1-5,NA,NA,TGTGCCAGCAGTGTGGGGGACCTGGTACAGCCCCAGCATTTT,CASSVGDLVQPQHF